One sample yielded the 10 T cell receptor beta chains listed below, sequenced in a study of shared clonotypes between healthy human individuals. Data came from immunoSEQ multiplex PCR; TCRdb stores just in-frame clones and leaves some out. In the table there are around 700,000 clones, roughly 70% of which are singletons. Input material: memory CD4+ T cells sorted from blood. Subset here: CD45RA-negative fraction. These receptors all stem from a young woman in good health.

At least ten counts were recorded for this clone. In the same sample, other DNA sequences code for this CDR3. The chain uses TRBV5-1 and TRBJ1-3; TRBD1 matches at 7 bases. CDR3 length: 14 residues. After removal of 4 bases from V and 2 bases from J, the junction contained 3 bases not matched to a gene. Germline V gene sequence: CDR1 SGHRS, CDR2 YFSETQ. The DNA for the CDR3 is TGCGCCAGCAGCCCGGGGACAGCTGGAAACACCATATATTTT. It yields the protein CASSPGTAGNTIYF.

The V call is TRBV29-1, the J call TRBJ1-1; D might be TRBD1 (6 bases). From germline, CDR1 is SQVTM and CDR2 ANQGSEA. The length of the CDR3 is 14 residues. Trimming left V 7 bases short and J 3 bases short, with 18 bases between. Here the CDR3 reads CSAGQRSVDTEAFF. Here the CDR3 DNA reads TGCAGCGCTGGACAGCGGTCGGTGGACACTGAAGCTTTCTTT.

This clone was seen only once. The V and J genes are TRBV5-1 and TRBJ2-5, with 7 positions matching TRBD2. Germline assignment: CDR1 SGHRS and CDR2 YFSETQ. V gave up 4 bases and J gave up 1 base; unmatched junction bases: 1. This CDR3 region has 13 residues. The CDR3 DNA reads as TGCGCCAGCAGCGGGGAGGGCCAAGAGACCCAGTACTTC. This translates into CASSGEGQETQYF.

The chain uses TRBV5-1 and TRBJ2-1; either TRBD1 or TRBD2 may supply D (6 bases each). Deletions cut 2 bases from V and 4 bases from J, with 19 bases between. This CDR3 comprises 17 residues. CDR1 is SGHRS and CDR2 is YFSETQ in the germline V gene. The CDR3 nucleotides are TGCGCCAGCAGCTTAGAATCCCTAGGGGGACTTTACAATGAGCAGTTCTTC. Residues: CASSLESLGGLYNEQFF.

CDR3 in DNA: TGTGCCAGCAGTCTCAGTGCAGCGGGCACGCGGGATGAGCAGTTCTTC. It codes for CASSLSAAGTRDEQFF. This chain uses TRBV25-1 with TRBJ2-1, with D perhaps matching TRBD2 (6 bases). The CDR3 runs to 16 residues. Germline CDR1 is MGHDK and CDR2 is SYGVNS. V lost 5 bases to trimming and J lost 8 bases, with 22 bases between them.

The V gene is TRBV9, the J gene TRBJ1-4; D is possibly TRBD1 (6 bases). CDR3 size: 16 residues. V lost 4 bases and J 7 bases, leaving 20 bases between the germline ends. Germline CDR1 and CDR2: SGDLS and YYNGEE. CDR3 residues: CASSPSSRGGGEKLFF. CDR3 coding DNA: TGTGCCAGCAGCCCCTCTTCCAGGGGAGGGGGTGAAAAACTGTTTTTT.

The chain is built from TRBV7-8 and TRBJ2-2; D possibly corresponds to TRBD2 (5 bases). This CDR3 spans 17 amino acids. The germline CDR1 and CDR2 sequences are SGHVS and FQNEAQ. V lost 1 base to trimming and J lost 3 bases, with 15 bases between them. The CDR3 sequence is CASSLGGWRAYTGELFF. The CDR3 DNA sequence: TGTGCCAGCAGCTTAGGAGGGTGGCGGGCCTACACCGGGGAGCTGTTTTTT.

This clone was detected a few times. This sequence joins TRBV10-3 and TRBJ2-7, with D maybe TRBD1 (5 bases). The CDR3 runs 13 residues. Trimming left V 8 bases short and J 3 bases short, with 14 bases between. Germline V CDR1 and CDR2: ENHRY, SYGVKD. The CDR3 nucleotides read TGTGCCATCGGGGTGCAGGGATTCTACGAGCAGTACTTC. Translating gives CAIGVQGFYEQYF.

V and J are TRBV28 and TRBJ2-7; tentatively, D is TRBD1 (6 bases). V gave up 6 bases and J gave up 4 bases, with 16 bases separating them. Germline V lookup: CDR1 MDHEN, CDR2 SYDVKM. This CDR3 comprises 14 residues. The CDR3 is CASSYGVGGYEQYF. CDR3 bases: TGTGCCAGCAGCTACGGCGTAGGGGGATACGAGCAGTACTTC.

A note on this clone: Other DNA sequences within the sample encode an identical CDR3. CDR3 sequence reads: CASSFETDYGYTF. The CDR3 bases are TGTGCCAGCAGCTTCGAGACCGACTATGGCTACACCTTC. The V gene is TRBV5-4, the J gene TRBJ1-2; the D is unclear. The length of the CDR3 is 13 residues. CDR1 is SGHNT and CDR2 is YYREEE in the germline V gene (reference sequence). Deletions cut 2 bases from V and 3 bases from J, with 8 bases between. Based on the CDR3 plus reference TRBV5-4 and TRBJ1-2, the full variable domain is ETGVTQSPTHLIKTRGQQVTLRCSSQSGHNTVSWYQQALGQGPQFIFQYYREEENGRGNFPPRFSGLQFPNYSSELNVNALELDDSALYLCASSFETDYGYTFGSGTRLTVV.